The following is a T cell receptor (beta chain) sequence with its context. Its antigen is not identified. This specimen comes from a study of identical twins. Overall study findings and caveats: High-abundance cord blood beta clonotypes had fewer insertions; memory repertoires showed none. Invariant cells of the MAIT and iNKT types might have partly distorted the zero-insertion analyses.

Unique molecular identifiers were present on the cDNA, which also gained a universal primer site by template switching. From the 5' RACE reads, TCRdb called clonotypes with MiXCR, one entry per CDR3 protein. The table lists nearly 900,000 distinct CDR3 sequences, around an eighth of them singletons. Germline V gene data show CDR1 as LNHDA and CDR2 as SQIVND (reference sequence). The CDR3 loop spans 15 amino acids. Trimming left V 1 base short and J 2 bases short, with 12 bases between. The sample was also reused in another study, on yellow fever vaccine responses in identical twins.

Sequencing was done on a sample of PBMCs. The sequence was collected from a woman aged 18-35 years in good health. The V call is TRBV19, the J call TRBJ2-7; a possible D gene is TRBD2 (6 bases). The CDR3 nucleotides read TGTGCCAGTAGTATAGGGTTAGCGGCACCCTACGAGCAGTACTTC. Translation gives CASSIGLAAPYEQYF.